This note documents a single T cell receptor beta chain sequence. What it binds is not known. Researchers ran the PCR with 60 Vbeta and 13 Jbeta primers. Measured with immunoSEQ multiplex PCR; TCRdb has only the in-frame clones, and not every one. The table records roughly 110,000 clones, more than 65% of them present only once. This record belongs to a study of cytomegalovirus exposure and HLA in healthy donors. At the level of the study: The roughly 100 million unique TCR beta sequences, from 150 million to 200 million T cells, were found by an earlier analysis.

General observations from the study: By HLA locus, TCR association rates varied in a later analysis, with DRB1 showing the most and HLA-C the fewest. Apparent HLA restriction characterized most CMV-associated TCR beta chains in a later analysis. Most sequenced TCRs were rare (though some public TCRs occurred in many donors).

The clonotype comes from a woman between 25 and 40 years old in good health and CMV-seronegative. The sequencing input was PBMCs.

CDR3 in amino acids: CASSLNRDRITDTQYF. The CDR3 DNA reads TGTGCCAGCAGCCTAAACCGGGACAGGATCACAGATACGCAGTATTTT. This sequence joins TRBV5-6 and TRBJ2-3; 8 bases fit TRBD1. Germline trimming cut 4 bases from V and 2 bases from J; bases unmatched to any gene: 9. The CDR3 is 16 amino acids. Germline loops: CDR1 SGHDT, CDR2 YYEEEE. Complete variable domain (other parts from reference TRBV5-6 and TRBJ2-3): DAGVTQSPTHLIKTRGQQVTLRCSPKSGHDTVSWYQQALGQGPQFIFQYYEEEERQRGNFPDRFSGHQFPNYSSELNVNALLLGDSALYLCASSLNRDRITDTQYFGPGTRLTVL.